The entry that follows covers one TCR beta chain sequence. Its antigen is unknown. This sample was included in a study of cytomegalovirus exposure and HLA in healthy donors. The PCR employed 60 Vbeta primers together with 13 Jbeta primers. Authors' methods: A follow-up analysis tallied 60 million to 85 million unique TCR beta chains, roughly 11 million shared. Libraries were prepared by immunoSEQ multiplex PCR; TCRdb keeps only in-frame clonotypes and omits some of them. That table is the source of V, J and clone size, and D and trimming were worked out from the DNA. This table holds about 82,000 clones, approximately 80% found once. Germline-derived CDR1 and CDR2 are SGHRS and YFSETQ. After removal of 10 bases from V and 4 bases from J, the junction contained 13 bases not matched to a gene. The CDR3 spans 14 residues. Study findings and constraints: Researchers reported in a later analysis that common viral pathogens appeared linked to several top clusters.

The sequence was collected from a human donor in good health. The sample taken for sequencing was PBMCs. This chain connects TRBV5-1 to TRBJ1-2, with 7 bases that match TRBD1. The CDR3 sequence is CASGEGGFFYGYTF. In nucleotides, the CDR3 is TGCGCCTCAGGAGAAGGGGGCTTTTTCTATGGCTACACCTTC.